A single sample gave rise to the 28 T cell receptor beta chains below, sequenced in a study of T cells after yellow fever vaccination. TCRdb reprocessed the 5' RACE reads via MiXCR and lists one record per CDR3 protein. The sample shows 300,000 or so distinct CDR3 sequences, around 7.3% of them seen only once. The sample in question was PBMCs, obtained 35 to 50 days after the first yellow fever vaccination. These receptors originate from a man younger than 35 who received the YFV17D yellow fever vaccine.

The V and J genes are TRBV5-1 and TRBJ1-6; D possibly corresponds to TRBD1 (5 bases). V dropped 6 bases and J dropped 6 bases, with 16 bases sitting between them. This CDR3 region has 15 residues. Per germline, CDR1 SGHRS and CDR2 YFSETQ. CDR3 nucleotide sequence: TGCGCCAGCAATAGGGACGGCCCGTCTAATTCACCCCTCCACTTT. Translated: CASNRDGPSNSPLHF.

In this sample, this clonotype turned up many times. This chain connects TRBV7-2 to TRBJ2-3, with unresolved D. From germline, CDR1 is SGHTA and CDR2 FQGNSA. The CDR3 loop spans 15 amino acids. The V end lost 3 bases, the J end lost 5 bases, and 15 bases lay between the germline ends. The CDR3 reads CASSFAGPAKDTQYF. In DNA, the CDR3 is TGTGCCAGCAGCTTTGCAGGCCCGGCGAAAGATACGCAGTATTTT.

This clonotype turned up a few times. The gene calls are TRBV30 and TRBJ2-7, with TRBD1 as a possible D gene (5 bases). Trimming shortened V by 0 bases and J by 3 bases, and 15 bases separated the two germline ends. Germline CDR1 GTSNPN, CDR2 SVGIG (reference sequence). The CDR3 sequence is 15 residues long. CDR3 sequence (DNA): TGTGCCTGGAGTGTTGGGGCCCCGTTACGCTACGAGCAGTACTTC. Protein: CAWSVGAPLRYEQYF.

The V call is TRBV7-2, the J call TRBJ1-1; no firm D call. Germline V gene data show CDR1 as SGHTA and CDR2 as FQGNSA. This CDR3 has 15 residues. The germline V and J ends were trimmed by 1 base and 1 base, with 10 bases remaining between them. The CDR3 protein is CASSLVAGPNTEAFF. DNA for the CDR3: TGTGCCAGCAGCTTAGTTGCAGGCCCGAACACTGAAGCTTTCTTT.

This clonotype was detected ten times or more. The chain combines TRBV19 with TRBJ1-5; D remains ambiguous. Germline V gene sequence: CDR1 LNHDA, CDR2 SQIVND (reference sequence). With 3 bases removed from V and 3 bases from J, the gap between germline ends came to 6 bases. The CDR3 contains 13 residues. The CDR3: CASSIQINQPQHF. CDR3 in DNA: TGTGCCAGTAGTATCCAGATCAATCAGCCCCAGCATTTT.

The rearrangement joins TRBV5-4 to TRBJ1-4; TRBD1 is a possible D gene (5 bases). The V and J ends lost 4 bases and 4 bases respectively, with 11 bases between them. The CDR3 spans 14 residues. Germline CDR1 reads SGHNT; CDR2 reads YYREEE (reference sequence). Written as DNA, the CDR3 is TGTGCCAGCAGCCGAACAGGAGATAATGAAAAACTGTTTTTT. Protein sequence: CASSRTGDNEKLFF.

This clonotype was seen more than once but under ten times. The chain is built from TRBV20-1 and TRBJ2-3; 8 bases match TRBD2. Germline-derived CDR1 and CDR2 are DFQATT and SNEGSKA (reference sequence). This CDR3 spans 16 amino acids. J was trimmed by 1 base and V by 5 bases; bases with no gene match: 11. The CDR3, as DNA: TGCAGTGCTGCATGGCCCGGGGGGGCACGCACAGATACGCAGTATTTT. Its translation is CSAAWPGGARTDTQYF.

This clonotype was detected ten times or more. The chain employs TRBV4-2 and TRBJ2-2, with D perhaps matching TRBD2 (6 bases). This CDR3 is 13 amino acids long. The ends were cut back, 4 bases at V and 4 bases at J, with 7 bases in the middle. Germline V gene lookup returns CDR1 LGHNA and CDR2 YNFKEQ. For the CDR3, the DNA is TGTGCCAGCAGCCCCGGGGGCACCGGGGAGCTGTTTTTT. Its protein is CASSPGGTGELFF.

The chain employs TRBV10-3 and TRBJ2-7; 11 nucleotides align to TRBD2. From germline, CDR1 is ENHRY and CDR2 SYGVKD. The junction had 6 bases not matched to a gene; V was cut back by 3 bases and J by 2 bases. The CDR3 loop spans 16 amino acids. The CDR3 DNA is TGTGCCATCAGTGATAGTGCACTAGCGGGGGCCTACGAGCAGTACGTC. As protein: CAISDSALAGAYEQYV.

The rearrangement links TRBV20-1 to TRBJ2-3, with D maybe TRBD2 (6 bases). The V gene lost 0 bases and the J gene lost 6 bases, with 19 bases spanning the gap. The CDR3 runs 16 residues. CDR1 and CDR2 from the germline V gene are DFQATT and SNEGSKA (reference sequence). CDR3 coding DNA: TGCAGTGCTAGAGATTTCGGGGGTCCCACCCGGGATACGCAGTATTTT. Amino acid sequence: CSARDFGGPTRDTQYF.

This clonotype was detected only a few times. The chain has TRBV5-1 and TRBJ1-2; D uncertain. V was pared by 4 bases and J by 4 bases, with 17 bases between. The CDR3 is made up of 15 amino acids. Germline lookup yields CDR1 SGHRS and CDR2 YFSETQ. The CDR3 DNA reads as TGCGCCAGCAGCGGCGTCGGACCTAGAAGCTATGGCTACACCTTC. Translated: CASSGVGPRSYGYTF.

This rearrangement joins TRBV7-2 to TRBJ2-4; D not certain. The CDR3 runs to 14 residues. CDR1 and CDR2 (germline): SGHTA, FQGNSA. V lost 5 bases and J 0 bases, leaving 8 bases between the germline ends. The CDR3 here is CASSGLRAKNIQYF. CDR3 DNA: TGTGCCAGCAGCGGGCTAAGAGCCAAAAACATTCAGTACTTC.

This clonotype appeared many times. V gene TRBV5-4 combines with J gene TRBJ2-3; no firm D call. The CDR3 totals 13 residues. Germline assignment: CDR1 SGHNT and CDR2 YYREEE (reference sequence). V dropped 2 bases and J dropped 6 bases, with 10 bases sitting between them. CDR3 coding DNA: TGTGCCAGCAGCTTACCTCATGAGGATACGCAGTATTTT. Its translation is CASSLPHEDTQYF.

V usage is TRBV9 and J usage is TRBJ2-4, with TRBD1 matching over 9 bases. The CDR3 runs 15 residues. The V and J ends lost 0 bases and 5 bases, in that order; junction bases with no gene match: 3. Germline V gene sequence: CDR1 SGDLS, CDR2 YYNGEE. The CDR3 nucleotides are TGTGCCAGCAGCGTAGGGGGGGACAGGGAAAACATTCAGTACTTC. Residues: CASSVGGDRENIQYF.

This clonotype was seen more than once but under ten times. This chain joins TRBV28 and TRBJ2-7; the D is unclear. CDR3 length equals 13 residues. Germline V gene sequence: CDR1 MDHEN, CDR2 SYDVKM. Trimming removed 6 bases from V and 2 bases from J, with 11 bases in between. CDR3 in DNA: TGTGCCAGCAGATACAGTGGGACCTACGAGCAGTACGTC. Translation gives CASRYSGTYEQYV.

J is TRBJ2-1 and V is TRBV29-1; D perhaps matches TRBD2 (5 bases). CDR1 and CDR2 (germline): SQVTM, ANQGSEA. CDR3 length: 13 residues. Trimming stripped 7 bases from V and 10 bases from J, with 20 bases between. Here the CDR3 DNA reads TGCAGCGCATTACCATTACTAGACACGGAGCAGTTCTTC. As protein: CSALPLLDTEQFF.

The chain uses TRBV29-1 and TRBJ2-5; D is unclear. The CDR3 contains 13 residues. Germline V gives CDR1 SQVTM, CDR2 ANQGSEA. The V end lost 7 bases, the J end lost 2 bases, and 14 bases lay between the germline ends. The CDR3 sequence is CSAEREGQETQYF. The CDR3 DNA follows: TGCAGCGCCGAAAGGGAAGGACAAGAGACCCAGTACTTC.

A few counts support this clonotype. The J gene is TRBJ2-5, the V gene TRBV29-1; no firm D call. Germline CDR1 reads SQVTM; CDR2 reads ANQGSEA. The CDR3 loop spans 15 amino acids. V lost 0 bases and J 2 bases, leaving 13 bases between the germline ends. The CDR3 DNA reads as TGCAGCGTTGAAGATACCGAAATAGTACAAGAGACCCAGTACTTC. It translates to CSVEDTEIVQETQYF.

This clonotype was detected ten times or more. V gene TRBV4-1 combines with J gene TRBJ2-7; 7 bases align to TRBD1. Per germline, CDR1 MGHRA and CDR2 YSYEKL. This CDR3 is 14 amino acids long. The V segment lost 4 bases and the J segment 2 bases; nucleotides outside the gene matches: 5. The CDR3 region has the DNA TGCGCCAGCAGCCCCAGGACAGGCACCTACGAGCAGTACGTC. This translates into CASSPRTGTYEQYV.

This clonotype came up a few times. This chain connects TRBV19 to TRBJ2-2; TRBD2 agrees at 13 bases. Germline V gives CDR1 LNHDA, CDR2 SQIVND (reference sequence). CDR3 size: 16 residues. After removal of 5 bases from V and 5 bases from J, the junction contained 5 bases not matched to a gene. The DNA for the CDR3 is TGTGCCAGTAGTCCCGGACTAGCGGGGGTTACCGGGGAGCTGTTTTTT. Protein product: CASSPGLAGVTGELFF.

The CDR3 coding sequence is TGTGCCAGCAGTCTGACCGGGACTAGCGGGAACACCACCTGGGAGACCCAGTACTTC. Translated: CASSLTGTSGNTTWETQYF. This rearrangement joins TRBV11-1 to TRBJ2-5, with 13 bases fitting TRBD2. Per the germline V gene, CDR1 is SGHAT and CDR2 is FQDESV (reference sequence). V shed 6 bases and J 5 bases; nucleotides not matched to a gene: 18. The CDR3 loop spans 19 amino acids.

This clonotype was counted ten times or more. V and J are TRBV12-3 or TRBV12-4 and TRBJ2-6, with unresolved D. This CDR3 has 19 amino acids. V lost 7 bases and J 0 bases, leaving 22 bases between the germline ends. The CDR3 sequence: CASTETPGKGNSGANVLTF. The CDR3 DNA reads TGTGCCAGCACCGAAACCCCCGGAAAGGGTAACTCTGGGGCCAACGTCCTGACTTTC.

This clonotype was seen at least ten times. The chain combines TRBV7-3 with TRBJ2-3; D is uncertain. Germline V gives CDR1 SGHTA, CDR2 FQGTGA. CDR3 length: 13 residues. V dropped 1 base and J dropped 3 bases, with 5 bases sitting between them. CDR3 sequence: CASSLKWTDTQYF. CDR3 in DNA: TGTGCCAGCAGCTTAAAATGGACAGATACGCAGTATTTT.

Only a few counts were recorded for this clonotype. The chain employs TRBV7-2 and TRBJ1-1; D is unresolved. Trimming pared 5 bases from V and 2 bases from J, leaving 3 bases between. This CDR3 region has 11 residues. Germline CDR1 is SGHTA and CDR2 is FQGNSA. The CDR3 region is CASSVNTEAFF. For the CDR3, the DNA is TGTGCCAGCAGCGTCAACACTGAAGCTTTCTTT. The variable domain in full, completed from reference TRBV7-2 and TRBJ1-1, reads GAGVSQSPSNKVTEKGKDVELRCDPISGHTALYWYRQSLGQGLEFLIYFQGNSAPDKSGLPSDRFSAERTGGSVSTLTIQRTQQEDSAVYLCASSVNTEAFFGQGTRLTVV.

This clonotype came up many times. J is TRBJ2-1 and V is TRBV27, with 7 bases identical to TRBD1. Germline CDR1 reads MNHEY; CDR2 reads SMNVEV (reference sequence). Trimming cost V 8 bases and J 5 bases; bases outside gene matches: 21. CDR3 length: 18 amino acids. The CDR3 bases are TGTGCCAGCCGTACCGGCCTCCGCCTCGACAGGGCCCACAATGAGCAGTTCTTC. It translates to CASRTGLRLDRAHNEQFF.

This chain connects TRBV6-5 to TRBJ2-7, with 7 bases fitting TRBD2. This CDR3 has 14 residues. V lost 4 bases and J lost 1; bases outside the gene matches: 4. Germline V gives CDR1 MNHEY, CDR2 SVGAGI. The CDR3: CASSSQGGSYEQYV. Here the CDR3 DNA reads TGTGCCAGCAGTTCTCAGGGAGGGTCCTACGAGCAGTACGTC.

In its sample, this clonotype was seen a few times. V is TRBV4-1 and J is TRBJ2-7; D perhaps matches TRBD2 (6 bases). Germline CDR1 is MGHRA and CDR2 is YSYEKL. The CDR3 runs 13 residues. V was cut by 2 bases and J by 6 bases, with 11 bases left in between. The CDR3 DNA follows: TGCGCCAGCAGCCAACGGGGGTTCGGCGAGCAGTACTTC. Translated, it gives CASSQRGFGEQYF.

The table lists this clonotype with many counts. V gene TRBV7-6 combines with J gene TRBJ2-1; 10 positions match TRBD2. J lost 3 bases, V lost 1 base, and 3 bases had no gene match. Germline lookup yields CDR1 SGHVS and CDR2 FNYEAQ. The CDR3 runs 16 residues. CDR3 in amino acids: CASSLGSGGIYNEQFF. The CDR3 nucleotides are TGTGCCAGCAGCTTAGGTAGCGGGGGGATCTACAATGAGCAGTTCTTC.